These T cell receptor beta chains were read from a single sample in a study of T cells in Graves' hyperthyroidism and ophthalmopathy. TCRdb recomputed calls from the multiplex PCR reads with MiXCR, one row per CDR3 protein. The data contain about 270,000 distinct CDR3 sequences, approximately 21% of them singletons. Material: blood. The receptors were gathered from a man younger than 40 with Graves' ophthalmopathy. CDR3s include the opening cysteine and the closing phenylalanine or tryptophan. D genes are given only for firm matches. The size entry is marked missing in some rows and otherwise reads once, few, many or a size class.

TGTGCCAGCAGTGAAAGCGGCCCCAGGCGGGTCAATGAGCAGTTCTTC	CASSESGPRRVNEQFF	TRBV6-1	few	NA	TRBJ2-1
TGTGCCAGCAGTGAGAGCAGATCGAACACTGAAGCTTTCTTT	CASSESRSNTEAFF	TRBV6-1	many	NA	TRBJ1-1
TGTGCCAGCAGCTACGCCCAGGGGGCCTACGAGCAGTACTTC	CASSYAQGAYEQYF	TRBV11-1	NA	TRBD1	TRBJ2-7
TGCAGTGCTAGAGTGGACAGGTCGGGCACTGAAGCTTTCTTT	CSARVDRSGTEAFF	TRBV20-1	few	TRBD1	TRBJ1-1
TGTGCCAGCAGCCCGCGGGACTTGGGCGATCAGCCCCAGCATTTT	CASSPRDLGDQPQHF	TRBV28	few	NA	TRBJ1-5
TGTGCCAGCAGCGCCGGGACAGGGGTCCACGAGCAGTACTTC	CASSAGTGVHEQYF	TRBV2	NA	TRBD1	TRBJ2-7
TGTGCCAGCAGCTCGCAGGGGGCGGGTGATGAAAAACTGTTTTTT	CASSSQGAGDEKLFF	TRBV7-3	few	TRBD1	TRBJ1-4
TGTGCCAGCAGTTACCGGGACCGAGGAACTGAAGCTTTCTTT	CASSYRDRGTEAFF	TRBV12-3/TRBV12-4	NA	NA	TRBJ1-1
TGTGCCAGCAAATTGACATGGGCCTTAGGGCCCTACGAGCAGTACTTC	CASKLTWALGPYEQYF	TRBV6-1	many	NA	TRBJ2-7
TGCGCCAGCTCAGGACAGGGGGCGCGGAATGAGCAGTTCTTC	CASSGQGARNEQFF	TRBV10-1	NA	TRBD1	TRBJ2-1
TGCAGCGCCGAGACAGGGGACTACGAGCAGTACTTC	CSAETGDYEQYF	TRBV29-1	few	TRBD1	TRBJ2-7
TGTGCCAGCAGCTCCCGAGGGAGGGGCGCGAACACTGAAGCTTCCTTT	CASSSRGRGANTEASF	TRBV9	NA	NA	TRBJ1-1
TGTGCCAGCGGTCATGGAACCGGGGAGCTGTTTTTT	CASGHGTGELFF	TRBV2	NA	NA	TRBJ2-2
TGCGCCAGCAGCCAAAGGGGTCTTGGCAACACCGGGGAGCTGTTTTTT	CASSQRGLGNTGELFF	TRBV4-1	few	NA	TRBJ2-2
TGTGCCAGCAGTTCGGGGCGGGAGGGTAGCACAGATACGCAGTATTTT	CASSSGREGSTDTQYF	TRBV6-1	NA	TRBD2	TRBJ2-3
TGTGCCAGTAGTATAGAAGAGAACACTGAAGCTTTCTTT	CASSIEENTEAFF	TRBV19	NA	NA	TRBJ1-1
TGTGCCAGCAGTTTAACAGGGATCCCCGAAAAACTGTTTTTT	CASSLTGIPEKLFF	TRBV28	few	NA	TRBJ1-4
TGTGCCACCACCTTTAGCGCGAACACCGGGGAGCTGTTTTTT	CATTFSANTGELFF	TRBV6-1	many	NA	TRBJ2-2
TGTGCCAGCACTATCAGACTAAGCACAGATACGCAGTATTTT	CASTIRLSTDTQYF	TRBV2	NA	NA	TRBJ2-3
TGCAGTGCTAGAGAATCCCTAGCGGGAGGGCCGGGCGAGCAGTACTTC	CSARESLAGGPGEQYF	TRBV20-1	NA	TRBD2	TRBJ2-7
TGTGCCAGCAGTTTAAGACTCACAAATGAGCAGTTCTTC	CASSLRLTNEQFF	TRBV27	many	NA	TRBJ2-1
TGTGCCAGCGCTCGACTGGGGGTCGGCACAGATACGCAGTATTTT	CASARLGVGTDTQYF	TRBV2	many	NA	TRBJ2-3
TGTGCCACCAGTGACCCGGGACGGACCCCAGATACGCAGTATTTT	CATSDPGRTPDTQYF	TRBV24-1	NA	NA	TRBJ2-3
TGTGCCATCAGTGGGGGACAGAACACTGAAGCTTTCTTT	CAISGGQNTEAFF	TRBV10-3	once	NA	TRBJ1-1
TGTGCCAGCAGGGTCGGACAGAGCACAGATACGCAGTATTTT	CASRVGQSTDTQYF	TRBV28	many	NA	TRBJ2-3
TGCAGTGCTAGAGACCCCCTCGGGAGTGGGACCTACGAGCAGTACTTC	CSARDPLGSGTYEQYF	TRBV20-1	few	NA	TRBJ2-7
TGTGCCAGCACCGAATGGACCCTAGCGAATTCACCCCTCCACTTT	CASTEWTLANSPLHF	TRBV6-1	NA	NA	TRBJ1-6
TGTGCCAGCAGCGGACTAGCGGGAAGTCCCTTGTACTTC	CASSGLAGSPLYF	TRBV9	NA	TRBD2	TRBJ2-5
TGCGCCAGCAGCGAGTCAACAGGGGGCACGTTCGACAATGAGCAGTTCTTC	CASSESTGGTFDNEQFF	TRBV5-1	NA	TRBD1	TRBJ2-1
TGTGCCAGCAGCCAGGCCATGAACTATGGCTACACCTTC	CASSQAMNYGYTF	TRBV4-2	many	NA	TRBJ1-2
TGTGCCAGCTCTGGACTAGCGGGAGGTGAGAGTGGCTACGAGCAGTACTTC	CASSGLAGGESGYEQYF	TRBV28	NA	TRBD2	TRBJ2-7
TGCAGTGCTAGAGATTCCGACAGATATGGCTACACCTTC	CSARDSDRYGYTF	TRBV20-1	many	NA	TRBJ1-2
TGTGCCAGCAGTGCAAGGACAGGGTTCCTAGATACGCAGTATTTT	CASSARTGFLDTQYF	TRBV7-8	NA	TRBD1	TRBJ2-3
TGCGCCAGCAGCCAAGCCCCGGGCGGGAGGGGGGACACTGAAGCTTTCTTT	CASSQAPGGRGDTEAFF	TRBV4-1	NA	NA	TRBJ1-1
TGCGCCAGCAGACGAGCGGCCGCCCAAGAAGAGACCCAGTACTTC	CASRRAAAQEETQYF	TRBV5-1	NA	NA	TRBJ2-5
TGTGCCAGCAGTCTGGGACAGCAGAAACAGCCCCAGCATTTT	CASSLGQQKQPQHF	TRBV12-3/TRBV12-4	NA	TRBD1	TRBJ1-5
TGTGCCAGCAGCCTAGCGAGAGGAAGGGATACGCAGTATTTT	CASSLARGRDTQYF	TRBV6-1	NA	NA	TRBJ2-3
TGTGCCAGCAGTTTTTCGGTAGGAACGTCCACAGATACGCAGTATTTT	CASSFSVGTSTDTQYF	TRBV12-3/TRBV12-4	few	NA	TRBJ2-3
TGTGCCAGCAGCGGACTGGAGGCAAGGGAGCAGTTCTTC	CASSGLEAREQFF	TRBV11-2	many	NA	TRBJ2-1
TGTGCCAGCAGGGTCAGGGGGCCCGACACTGAAGCTTTCTTT	CASRVRGPDTEAFF	TRBV6-1	few	TRBD1	TRBJ1-1
TGTGCCAGCAGCCACCGACAGGGAGGGAACACTGAAGCTTTCTTT	CASSHRQGGNTEAFF	TRBV3-1	many	TRBD1	TRBJ1-1
TGTGCCAGCAGCCCGCGGGCCAGCTCCTACAATGAGCAGTACTTC	CASSPRASSYNEQYF	TRBV7-9	NA	NA	TRBJ2-7
TGTGCCAGCAGTAACCTTTTCGGGGGCGGGAACACTGAAGCTTTCTTT	CASSNLFGGGNTEAFF	TRBV5-8	few	NA	TRBJ1-1
TGTGCCACCAGTGACGCTCCGGGACAGGGGCTCTTAAGGAACACCGGGGAGCTGTTTTTT	CATSDAPGQGLLRNTGELFF	TRBV24-1	NA	TRBD1	TRBJ2-2
TGTGCCAGCAGTGGGGATCGAAGAGATACGCCTCCGACCAATGAGCAGTTCTTC	CASSGDRRDTPPTNEQFF	TRBV2	few	NA	TRBJ2-1
TGTGCCAGCAACACTCTTACTGGTGAGCAGTTCTTC	CASNTLTGEQFF	TRBV6-1	NA	NA	TRBJ2-1
TGTGCCAGCAGTTGGGACAGGAACTCTGGAAACACCATATATTTT	CASSWDRNSGNTIYF	TRBV6-1	few	TRBD1	TRBJ1-3